This is a list of T cell receptor beta chains from one sample in a study of cytomegalovirus exposure and HLA in healthy donors. The table came from immunoSEQ multiplex PCR; TCRdb's copy has only in-frame clones and leaves some out. This sample has about 130,000 clones, with roughly 80% found just once. Specimen: PBMCs. The receptors shown here come from a young man in good health and CMV-seropositive. The CDR3 runs from the conserved cysteine through the conserved F or W. The order of the fields is V gene, D gene, J gene, clone size, CDR3 protein, CDR3 DNA. D genes are given only for firm matches. Rows may omit the clone size; those that give it use once, few, many or a size class.

>TRBV6-5|NA|TRBJ1-4|few
CASNTGLIGEKLFF
TGTGCCAGCAATACGGGACTGATAGGGGAAAAACTGTTTTTT
>TRBV30|TRBD1|TRBJ1-5|NA
CAWSPGTGGNQPQHF
TGTGCCTGGAGCCCCGGGACAGGGGGCAATCAGCCCCAGCATTTT
>TRBV2|TRBD2|TRBJ2-7|NA
CAGGGNYEQYF
TGTGCCGGGGGGGGAAACTACGAGCAGTACTTC
>TRBV2|NA|TRBJ2-2|NA
CASRTSDQGTGELFF
TGTGCCAGCAGGACGAGCGACCAGGGCACCGGGGAGCTGTTTTTT
>TRBV7-8|TRBD2|TRBJ2-3|NA
CASSTIGLAGVRDTQYF
TGTGCCAGCAGCACGATAGGACTAGCGGGAGTCAGAGATACGCAGTATTTT
>TRBV5-1|NA|TRBJ1-1|NA
CASSLGGGGNTEAFF
TGCGCCAGCAGCTTGGGGGGAGGGGGGAACACTGAAGCTTTCTTT
>TRBV2|NA|TRBJ1-2|few
CASRGLKANYGYTF
TGTGCCAGCAGAGGACTGAAAGCTAACTATGGCTACACCTTC
>TRBV7-9|NA|TRBJ2-5|NA
CASSEQETQYF
TGTGCCAGCAGCGAGCAAGAGACCCAGTACTTC
>TRBV30|NA|TRBJ2-3|NA
CAFQRKLRYTDTQYF
TGTGCCTTCCAACGTAAGCTGCGGTACACAGATACGCAGTATTTT
>TRBV27|TRBD1|TRBJ1-3|NA
CASSPGQGAGNTIYF
TGTGCCAGCAGCCCCGGACAGGGGGCGGGAAACACCATATATTTT
>TRBV10-3|TRBD1|TRBJ1-1|NA
CAITTGQGSEAFF
TGTGCCATCACCACGGGACAGGGTTCTGAAGCTTTCTTT
>TRBV6-6|TRBD2|TRBJ2-1|NA
CASTSTAGGGHNEQFF
TGTGCCAGCACCTCCACTGCGGGGGGTGGTCACAATGAGCAGTTCTTC
>TRBV28|TRBD1|TRBJ1-2|NA
CASSLHTGADGYTF
TGTGCCAGCAGTTTACACACAGGGGCCGATGGCTACACCTTC
>TRBV6-5|TRBD1|TRBJ2-5|few
CASSYAPDRKETQYF
TGTGCCAGCAGTTACGCCCCGGACAGGAAAGAGACCCAGTACTTC
>TRBV27|NA|TRBJ1-1|NA
CASSFRRNTEAFF
TGTGCCAGCAGTTTCCGCAGGAACACTGAAGCTTTCTTT
>TRBV9|NA|TRBJ1-1|NA
CASSPYRSTEAFF
TGTGCCAGCAGCCCCTACAGGAGCACTGAAGCTTTCTTT
>TRBV7-6|TRBD2|TRBJ2-3|NA
CASSPRGGTNQDTQYF
TGTGCCAGCAGCCCCCGGGGGGGGACTAACCAAGATACGCAGTATTTT
>TRBV6-1|NA|TRBJ1-1|few
CASSEAGVIQEAFF
TGTGCCAGCAGTGAAGCAGGGGTAATCCAAGAAGCTTTCTTT
>TRBV6-4|NA|TRBJ1-1|NA
CASSPPGHMNTEAFF
TGTGCCAGCAGTCCTCCGGGACACATGAACACTGAAGCTTTCTTT
>TRBV7-9|TRBD1|TRBJ2-7|NA
CASSLADRPLEQYF
TGTGCCAGCAGCTTAGCGGACAGGCCTTTGGAGCAGTACTTC
>TRBV11-3|TRBD1|TRBJ2-2|NA
CASSLDYRTGHTGELFF
TGTGCCAGCAGCTTAGATTATAGGACAGGGCACACCGGGGAGCTGTTTTTT
>TRBV5-6|TRBD2|TRBJ2-7|NA
CASSWGVAGGPYEQYF
TGTGCCAGCAGCTGGGGGGTAGCGGGAGGCCCTTACGAGCAGTACTTC